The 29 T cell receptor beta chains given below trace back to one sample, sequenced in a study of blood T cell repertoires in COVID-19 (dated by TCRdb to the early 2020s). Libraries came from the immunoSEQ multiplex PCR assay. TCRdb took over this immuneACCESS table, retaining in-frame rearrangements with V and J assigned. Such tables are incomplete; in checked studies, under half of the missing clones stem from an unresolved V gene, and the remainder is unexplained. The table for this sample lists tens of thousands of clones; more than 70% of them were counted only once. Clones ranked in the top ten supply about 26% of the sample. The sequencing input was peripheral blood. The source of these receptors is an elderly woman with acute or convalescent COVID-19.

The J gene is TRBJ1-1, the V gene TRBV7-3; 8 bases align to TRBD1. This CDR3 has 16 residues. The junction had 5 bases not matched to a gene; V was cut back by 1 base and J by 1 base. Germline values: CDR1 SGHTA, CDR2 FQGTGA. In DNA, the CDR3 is TGTGCCAGCAGCTTAAACCCCCAGGGGGCGAACACTGAAGCTTTCTTT. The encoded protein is CASSLNPQGANTEAFF.

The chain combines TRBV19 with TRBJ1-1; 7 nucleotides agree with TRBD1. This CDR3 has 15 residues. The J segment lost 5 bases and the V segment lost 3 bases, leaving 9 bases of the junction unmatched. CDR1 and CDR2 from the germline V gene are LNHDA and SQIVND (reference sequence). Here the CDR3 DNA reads TGTGCCAGTAGTATGGTTGCAGGGGGTGGGACTGAAGCTTTCTTT. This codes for CASSMVAGGGTEAFF.

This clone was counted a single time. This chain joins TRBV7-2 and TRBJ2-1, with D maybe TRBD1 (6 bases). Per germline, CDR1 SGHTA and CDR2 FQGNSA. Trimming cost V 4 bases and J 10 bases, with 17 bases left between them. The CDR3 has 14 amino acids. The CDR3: CASSSQTQGGEQFF. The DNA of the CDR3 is TGTGCCAGCAGCTCCCAAACACAGGGCGGGGAGCAGTTCTTC. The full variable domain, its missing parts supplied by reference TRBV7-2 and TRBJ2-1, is GAGVSQSPSNKVTEKGKDVELRCDPISGHTALYWYRQSLGQGLEFLIYFQGNSAPDKSGLPSDRFSAERTGGSVSTLTIQRTQQEDSAVYLCASSSQTQGGEQFFGPGTRLTVL.

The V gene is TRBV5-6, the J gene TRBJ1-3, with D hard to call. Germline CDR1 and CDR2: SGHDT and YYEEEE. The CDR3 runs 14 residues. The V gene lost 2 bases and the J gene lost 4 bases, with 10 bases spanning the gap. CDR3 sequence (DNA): TGTGCCAGCAGCTTCGGCAGGAAAGGAAACACCATATATTTT. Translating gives CASSFGRKGNTIYF.

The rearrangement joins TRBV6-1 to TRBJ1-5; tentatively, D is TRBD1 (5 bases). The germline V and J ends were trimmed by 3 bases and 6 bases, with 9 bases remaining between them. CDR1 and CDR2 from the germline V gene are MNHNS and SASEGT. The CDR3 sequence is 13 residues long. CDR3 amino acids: CASSDTGRQPQHF. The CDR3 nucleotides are TGTGCCAGCAGTGATACAGGACGTCAGCCCCAGCATTTT.

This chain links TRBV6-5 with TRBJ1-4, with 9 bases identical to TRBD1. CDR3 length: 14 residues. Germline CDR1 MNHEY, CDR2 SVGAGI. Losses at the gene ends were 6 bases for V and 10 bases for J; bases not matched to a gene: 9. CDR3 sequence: CASRPPGQGLKLFF. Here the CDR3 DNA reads TGTGCCAGCAGGCCACCGGGACAGGGCCTAAAACTGTTTTTT.

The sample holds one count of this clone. CDR3 bases: TGTGCCAGTAGTACGGACTCTTACAATGAGCAGTTCTTC. Translating gives CASSTDSYNEQFF. The V and J genes are TRBV19 and TRBJ2-1; a possible D gene is TRBD2 (5 bases). Germline V lookup: CDR1 LNHDA, CDR2 SQIVND (reference sequence). The CDR3 runs to 13 residues. V shed 4 bases and J shed 4 bases, with 8 bases lying between them.

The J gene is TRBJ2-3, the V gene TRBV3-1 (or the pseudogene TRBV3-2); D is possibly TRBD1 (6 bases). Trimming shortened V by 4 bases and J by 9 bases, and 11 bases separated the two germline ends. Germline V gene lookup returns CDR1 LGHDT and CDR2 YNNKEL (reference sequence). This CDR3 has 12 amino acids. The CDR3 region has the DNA TGTGCCAGCAGCCCCGAGGGGGTAACGCAGTATTTT. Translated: CASSPEGVTQYF.

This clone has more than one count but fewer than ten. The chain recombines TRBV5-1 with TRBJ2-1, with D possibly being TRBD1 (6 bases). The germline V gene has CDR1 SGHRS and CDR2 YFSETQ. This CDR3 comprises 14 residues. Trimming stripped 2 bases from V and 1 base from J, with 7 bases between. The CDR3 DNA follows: TGCGCCAGCAGCTTCGGACAGTCCTACAATGAGCAGTTCTTC. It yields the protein CASSFGQSYNEQFF.

CDR3 sequence: CASSLEVRTASGNTIYF. As DNA, the CDR3 is TGTGCCAGCAGCTTAGAAGTTAGGACAGCCTCTGGAAACACCATATATTTT. The V and J genes are TRBV7-6 and TRBJ1-3; possible D gene TRBD1, 6 bases. The CDR3 has 17 residues. V gave up 1 base and J gave up 0 bases, with 13 bases separating them. Germline V lookup: CDR1 SGHVS, CDR2 FNYEAQ.

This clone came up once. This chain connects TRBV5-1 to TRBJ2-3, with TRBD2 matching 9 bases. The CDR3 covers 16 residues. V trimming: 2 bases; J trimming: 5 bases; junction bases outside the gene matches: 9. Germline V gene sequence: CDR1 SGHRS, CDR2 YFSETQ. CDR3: CASSFWAGGKVDTQYF. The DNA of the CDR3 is TGCGCCAGCAGCTTCTGGGCGGGGGGGAAGGTAGATACGCAGTATTTT.

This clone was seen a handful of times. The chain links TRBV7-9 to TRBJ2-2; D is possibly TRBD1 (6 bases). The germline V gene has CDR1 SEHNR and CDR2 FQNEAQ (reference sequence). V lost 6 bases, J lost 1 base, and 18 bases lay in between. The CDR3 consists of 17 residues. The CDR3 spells CASRSEWTERNTGELFF. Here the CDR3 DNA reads TGTGCCAGCAGATCCGAGTGGACAGAGCGGAACACCGGGGAGCTGTTTTTT.

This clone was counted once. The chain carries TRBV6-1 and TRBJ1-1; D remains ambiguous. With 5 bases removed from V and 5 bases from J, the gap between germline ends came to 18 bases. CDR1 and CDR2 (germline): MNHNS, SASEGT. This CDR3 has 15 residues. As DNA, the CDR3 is TGTGCCAGCAGTCCTCAGTCGGGGTTGGGTACTGAAGCTTTCTTT. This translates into CASSPQSGLGTEAFF.

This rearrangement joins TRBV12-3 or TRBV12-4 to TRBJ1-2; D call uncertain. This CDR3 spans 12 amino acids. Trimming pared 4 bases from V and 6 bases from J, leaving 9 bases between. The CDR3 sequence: CASSSSQDGYTF. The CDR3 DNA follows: TGTGCCAGCAGTTCCTCCCAGGATGGCTACACCTTC.

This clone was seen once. The CDR3 nucleotides read TGTGCCAGCAGTGGCCAGGGATGGGAGACCCAGTACTTC. This codes for CASSGQGWETQYF. V gene TRBV12-3 or TRBV12-4 combines with J gene TRBJ2-5; a weak D match, TRBD1 (5 bases). V shed 5 bases and J shed 5 bases, with 12 bases lying between them. CDR3 length equals 13 residues.

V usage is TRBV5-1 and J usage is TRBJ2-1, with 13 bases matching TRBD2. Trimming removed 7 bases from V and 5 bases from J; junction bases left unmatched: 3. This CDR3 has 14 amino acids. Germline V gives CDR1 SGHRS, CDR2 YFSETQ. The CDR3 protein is CASQTSGGHNEQFF. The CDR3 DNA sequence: TGCGCCAGCCAGACTAGCGGGGGGCACAATGAGCAGTTCTTC.

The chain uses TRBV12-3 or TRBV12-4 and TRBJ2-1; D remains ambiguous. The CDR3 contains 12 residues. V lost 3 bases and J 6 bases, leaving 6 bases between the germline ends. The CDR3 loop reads CASSFGVNEQFF. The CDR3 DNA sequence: TGTGCCAGCAGTTTTGGAGTCAATGAGCAGTTCTTC.

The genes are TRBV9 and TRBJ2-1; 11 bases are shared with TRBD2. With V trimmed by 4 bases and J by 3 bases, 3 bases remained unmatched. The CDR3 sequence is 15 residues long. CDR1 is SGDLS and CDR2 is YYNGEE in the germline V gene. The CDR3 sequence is CASSTGTSGYNEQFF. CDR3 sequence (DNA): TGTGCCAGCAGCACTGGGACTAGCGGCTACAATGAGCAGTTCTTC.

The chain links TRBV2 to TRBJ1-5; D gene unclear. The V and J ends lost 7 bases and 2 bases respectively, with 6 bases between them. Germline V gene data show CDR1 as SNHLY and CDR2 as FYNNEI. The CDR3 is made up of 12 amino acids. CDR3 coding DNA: TGTGCCAGCACACCGGGCAATCAGCCCCAGCATTTT. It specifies CASTPGNQPQHF.

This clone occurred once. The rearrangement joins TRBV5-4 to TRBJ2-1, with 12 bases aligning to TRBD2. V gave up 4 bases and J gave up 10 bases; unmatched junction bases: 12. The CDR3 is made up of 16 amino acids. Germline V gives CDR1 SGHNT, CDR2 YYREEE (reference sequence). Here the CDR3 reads CASSHPGTSGFGEQFF. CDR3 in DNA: TGTGCCAGCAGCCACCCTGGGACTAGCGGGTTCGGGGAGCAGTTCTTC.

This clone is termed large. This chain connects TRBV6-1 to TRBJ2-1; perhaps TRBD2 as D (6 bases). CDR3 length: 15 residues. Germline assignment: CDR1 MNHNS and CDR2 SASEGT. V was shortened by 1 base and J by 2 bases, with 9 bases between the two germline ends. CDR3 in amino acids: CASSEVGEAYNEQFF. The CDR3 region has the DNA TGTGCCAGCAGTGAAGTCGGGGAGGCCTACAATGAGCAGTTCTTC.

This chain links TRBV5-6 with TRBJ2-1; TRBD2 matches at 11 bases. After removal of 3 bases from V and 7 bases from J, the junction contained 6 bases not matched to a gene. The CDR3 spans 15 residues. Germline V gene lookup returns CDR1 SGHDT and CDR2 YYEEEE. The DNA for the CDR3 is TGTGCCAGCAGCTCCTTAGCGGGGGGGAGGAATGAGCAGTTCTTC. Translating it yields CASSSLAGGRNEQFF.

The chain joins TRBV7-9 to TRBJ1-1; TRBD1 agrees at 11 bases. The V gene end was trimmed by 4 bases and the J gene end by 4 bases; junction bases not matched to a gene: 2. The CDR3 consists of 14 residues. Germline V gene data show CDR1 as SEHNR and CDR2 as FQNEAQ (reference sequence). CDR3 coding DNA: TGTGCCAGCAGCTCTGGGACAGGGGGCACTGAAGCTTTCTTT. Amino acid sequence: CASSSGTGGTEAFF.

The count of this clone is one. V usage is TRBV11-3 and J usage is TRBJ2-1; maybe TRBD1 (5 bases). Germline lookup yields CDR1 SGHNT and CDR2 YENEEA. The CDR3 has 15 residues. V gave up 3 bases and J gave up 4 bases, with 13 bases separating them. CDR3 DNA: TGTGCCAGCAGCTTGCAGGGTGGCGTTTACAATGAGCAGTTCTTC. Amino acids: CASSLQGGVYNEQFF.

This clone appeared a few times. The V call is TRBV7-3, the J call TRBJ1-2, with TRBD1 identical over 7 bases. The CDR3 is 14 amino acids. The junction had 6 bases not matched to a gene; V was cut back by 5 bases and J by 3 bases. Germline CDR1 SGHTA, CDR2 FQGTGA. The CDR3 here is CASSRSGTDYGYTF. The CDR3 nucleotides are TGTGCCAGCAGCCGATCCGGGACAGACTATGGCTACACCTTC.

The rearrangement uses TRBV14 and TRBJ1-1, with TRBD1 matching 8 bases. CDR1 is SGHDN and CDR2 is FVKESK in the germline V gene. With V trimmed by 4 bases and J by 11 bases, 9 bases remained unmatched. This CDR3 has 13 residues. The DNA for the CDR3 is TGTGCCAGCAGCCTCAGGGGGCGCTCGATGGCTTTCTTT. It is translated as CASSLRGRSMAFF.

DNA for the CDR3: TGTGCCAGCAGCTCTACAGGGGTTGGGTCCTACAATGAGCAGTTCTTC. Translating it yields CASSSTGVGSYNEQFF. J is TRBJ2-1 and V is TRBV28, with 7 bases aligning to TRBD1. The CDR3 loop spans 16 amino acids. Germline V gives CDR1 MDHEN, CDR2 SYDVKM. Trimming took 6 bases from V and 1 from J; bases not matched to a gene: 9.

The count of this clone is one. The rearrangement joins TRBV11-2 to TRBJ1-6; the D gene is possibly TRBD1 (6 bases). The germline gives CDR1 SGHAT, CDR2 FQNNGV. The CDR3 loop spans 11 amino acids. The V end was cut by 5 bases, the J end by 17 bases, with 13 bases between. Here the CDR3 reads CASSLSRGIHF. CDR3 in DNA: TGTGCCAGCAGCCTGTCCAGGGGAATCCACTTT.

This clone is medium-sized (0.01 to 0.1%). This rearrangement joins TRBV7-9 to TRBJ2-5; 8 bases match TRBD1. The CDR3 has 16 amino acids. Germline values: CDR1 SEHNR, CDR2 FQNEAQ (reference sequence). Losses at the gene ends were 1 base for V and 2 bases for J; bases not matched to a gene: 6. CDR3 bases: TGTGCCAGCAGCTTAGGGACAGGGAGGCAACAAGAGACCCAGTACTTC. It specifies CASSLGTGRQQETQYF.